The subject of this entry is one T cell receptor (beta chain). The target antigen is unknown. This specimen belongs to a study of graft-versus-host responses after intestinal transplantation. About the study: Isolated intestinal, liver-intestinal, or multivisceral transplants were what recipients had. Study-wide results and limits: Recipient bone marrow held GvH clones, some seen earlier in ileum or blood. Early post-transplant HvG declines tracked with peak circulating GvH clone levels.

The germline gives CDR1 LGHNT, CDR2 FRNRAP. The V end lost 7 bases, the J end lost 8 bases, and 17 bases lay between the germline ends. CDR3 size: 14 residues. Produced via immunoSEQ multiplex PCR; TCRdb's table is partial and in-frame only. In the table there are around 110,000 clones, around 90% of which are singletons. The chain uses TRBV12-5 and TRBJ1-4, with D perhaps TRBD1 (6 bases). This specimen was unstimulated CD4+ T cells sorted from spleen or lymph node cells, taken before transplant. This sequence was found in a human donor who was the organ donor for an intestinal transplant. The CDR3 sequence: CASAFSNGGEKLFF. DNA of the CDR3: TGTGCTAGTGCCTTCAGTAATGGGGGCGAAAAACTGTTTTTT.